This is a list of T cell receptor beta chains from one sample in a study of quantifying T cell responses using KT2 cells. TCRdb re-called the UMI-ligation and nested PCR reads with MiXCR, one entry per CDR3 protein. The repertoire holds tens of thousands of distinct CDR3 sequences, with more than 9% as singletons. The sample was PBMCs spiked with cells of the T cell clone KT2. These receptors came from a human donor. CDR3s include the opening cysteine and the closing phenylalanine or tryptophan. The order of the fields is clone size, V gene, J gene, D gene, CDR3 DNA, CDR3 protein. A D gene is named only where the DNA matches it firmly. Expanded clones are given a class, and other clones once, few, many or no size at all.

>NA|TRBV3-1|TRBJ1-2|NA
TGTGCCAGCAGCCAAGGGTTGGAGATACTTCCCTCATTCCGCGGCTACACCTTC
CASSQGLEILPSFRGYTF
>NA|TRBV7-9|TRBJ2-3|NA
TGTGCCAGCAGACCCAGAAGAGGGCAGGGTAACGGAGATACGCAGTATTTT
CASRPRRGQGNGDTQYF
>few|TRBV12-3/TRBV12-4|TRBJ2-1|NA
TGTGCCAGCAGTTTAGGGTTAGTGGGTGAGCAGTTCTTC
CASSLGLVGEQFF
>few|TRBV28|TRBJ1-1|NA
TGTGCCAGCAGTTTGTTGCAGGGGTCGAACACTGAAGCTTTCTTT
CASSLLQGSNTEAFF
>many|TRBV6-1|TRBJ1-1|NA
TGTGCCAGCAGCCCCCACGGTTCTAGGGACACTGAAGCTTTCTTT
CASSPHGSRDTEAFF
>NA|TRBV9|TRBJ2-1|TRBD2
TGTGCCAGCAGTCCTCTAGCGGGAGGGACCTACAATGAGCAGTTCTTC
CASSPLAGGTYNEQFF
>few|TRBV7-2|TRBJ1-5|NA
TGTGCCAGCAGCTTAAGGATGAGCAATCAGCCCCAGCATTTT
CASSLRMSNQPQHF
>NA|TRBV6-6|TRBJ2-3|TRBD2
TGTGCCAGCAGTCCCTCCCTAGCGGACATGGGGGATACGCAGTATTTT
CASSPSLADMGDTQYF
>NA|TRBV12-3/TRBV12-4|TRBJ1-2|NA
TGTGCCAGCAGTTTAACGGGGGTTCTTGGCTACACCTTC
CASSLTGVLGYTF
>few|TRBV18|TRBJ1-1|TRBD1
TGTGCCAGCTCCCCGACAGGGCCTGAAGCTTTCTTT
CASSPTGPEAFF
>NA|TRBV4-2|TRBJ1-5|TRBD1
TGTGCCAGCAGCCAAGGAGGGGACAGCCAGCCCCAGCATTTT
CASSQGGDSQPQHF
>few|TRBV12-3/TRBV12-4|TRBJ1-1|NA
TGTGCCAGCAGTTACAGAGGTGTGAACACTGAAGCTTTCTTT
CASSYRGVNTEAFF
>few|TRBV7-3|TRBJ2-4|NA
TGTGCCAGCAGCTCCTACGGACAGCTTTCAAACATTCAGTACTTC
CASSSYGQLSNIQYF
>NA|TRBV3-1|TRBJ1-5|NA
TGTGCCAGCAGCCAAGATAGGATGGATCAGCCCCAGCATTTT
CASSQDRMDQPQHF
>few|TRBV2|TRBJ1-1|NA
TGTGCCAGCATTCGACGAACAGGTCTGTACACTGAAGCTTTCTTT
CASIRRTGLYTEAFF
>many|TRBV11-2|TRBJ2-5|NA
TGTGCCAGCAGCTTTGGAGAGACCCAGTACTTC
CASSFGETQYF
>few|TRBV20-1|TRBJ2-3|TRBD2
TGCAGTGCTAGAGAAAGAAAGACGGGGGGGTTTGATACGCAGTATTTT
CSARERKTGGFDTQYF
>NA|TRBV7-9|TRBJ1-1|NA
TGTGCCAGCAGCCCTACCGGGGGAGAAGCTTTCTTT
CASSPTGGEAFF
>many|TRBV9|TRBJ2-3|TRBD2
TGTGCCAGCAGCGTAACCAGCGGGGGGGCCTTAGATACGCAGTATTTT
CASSVTSGGALDTQYF
>many|TRBV7-3|TRBJ2-3|NA
TGTGCCAGCAGCTCGATGACGGGCACAGATACGCAGTATTTT
CASSSMTGTDTQYF
>few|TRBV5-4|TRBJ2-7|TRBD2
TGTGCCAGCTCTACCGGGGGGGCCTGGGTAGAGCAGTACTTC
CASSTGGAWVEQYF
>NA|TRBV4-3|TRBJ2-3|NA
TGCGCCAGCAGCCAAGCCCAGGGAGCAGCTAGCACAGATACGCAGTATTTT
CASSQAQGAASTDTQYF
>NA|TRBV10-3|TRBJ1-1|TRBD1
TGTGCCATCACCCGACCGGACAGGGGGCGAGGGGCTGAAGCTTTCTTT
CAITRPDRGRGAEAFF
>NA|TRBV9|TRBJ2-6|NA
TGTGCCAGCAGCGTCCCTTTGGCTGGGGCCAACGTCCTGACTTTC
CASSVPLAGANVLTF
>NA|TRBV11-2|TRBJ2-1|NA
TGTGCCAGCAGCCCTCGAGGGGTGGGAGAGCAGTTCTTC
CASSPRGVGEQFF
>NA|TRBV7-9|TRBJ1-2|TRBD1
TGTGCCAGCAGCGCAGGGGGACACGTCTATGGCTACACCTTC
CASSAGGHVYGYTF
>many|TRBV6-1|TRBJ1-1|TRBD1
TGTGCCAGATATCCACCCGGGACAGGGGATGGGAAAACTGAAGCTTTCTTT
CARYPPGTGDGKTEAFF
>few|TRBV12-3/TRBV12-4|TRBJ1-6|NA
TGTGCCAGCAGTTTAGCTTTTTCACCCCTCCACTTT
CASSLAFSPLHF
>NA|TRBV3-1|TRBJ2-7|TRBD1
TGTGCCAGTAGCCAGGTCGGGACAGGGGGCGAGCAGTACTTC
CASSQVGTGGEQYF
>few|TRBV20-1|TRBJ2-3|NA
TGCAGTGCCCCTGGACAACTTAGCACAGATACGCAGTATTTT
CSAPGQLSTDTQYF
>NA|TRBV20-1|TRBJ2-2|TRBD2
TGCAGTGCTTCCCACAGCCCCCTAGCGGGAGGGCCGCGGACCGGGGAGCTGTTTTTT
CSASHSPLAGGPRTGELFF
>NA|TRBV18|TRBJ2-7|TRBD2
TGTGCCAGCTCACCACCTAGCGGGAGGGCCGAGCAGTACTTC
CASSPPSGRAEQYF
>NA|TRBV10-3|TRBJ2-5|NA
TGTGCCATCATGCGGGACAGCGGGAGTAGGGAGACCCAGTACTTC
CAIMRDSGSRETQYF
>NA|TRBV6-4|TRBJ2-1|NA
TGTGCCAGCAGTGCGTACAGGGAGGCTGAGCAGTTCTTC
CASSAYREAEQFF
>many|TRBV11-2|TRBJ1-4|NA
TGTGCCAGCAGCTTAGACAGGACTAATGAAAAACTGTTTTTT
CASSLDRTNEKLFF
>NA|TRBV6-1|TRBJ2-7|NA
TGTGCCAGCAGTGAAGGACGTTACGGGATCTACGAGCAGTACTTC
CASSEGRYGIYEQYF
>NA|TRBV7-6|TRBJ2-6|TRBD1
TGTGCCAGCAGCCCGGGATACAGGGGCTCTGGGGCCAACGTCCTGACTTTC
CASSPGYRGSGANVLTF
>NA|TRBV2|TRBJ1-2|NA
TGTGCCAGCAGTGAAATCTCTGGGAGGGGAGGCTACACCTTC
CASSEISGRGGYTF
>NA|TRBV6-6|TRBJ2-1|TRBD2
TGTGCCAGCAGCCCCGGGGGGGGACTACCTGAGCAGTTCTTC
CASSPGGGLPEQFF
>NA|TRBV12-3/TRBV12-4|TRBJ1-1|NA
TGTGCCAGCAGTTTGACCCAGTACACTGAAGCTTTCTTT
CASSLTQYTEAFF
>many|TRBV3-1|TRBJ2-2|TRBD2
TGTGCCAGCAGCCAGCCACCGGGACTAGGGAACACCGGGGAGCTGTTTTTT
CASSQPPGLGNTGELFF
>NA|TRBV5-1|TRBJ2-2|TRBD2
TGCGCCAGCAGCCCTTGGACCTCCCGGGCGGGGGGGCTCACCGGGGAGCTGTTTTTT
CASSPWTSRAGGLTGELFF
>NA|TRBV5-5|TRBJ2-1|TRBD2
TGTGCCAGCAGCTTGGCGATACTAGCGCCGAACAATGAGCAGTTCTTC
CASSLAILAPNNEQFF
>many|TRBV18|TRBJ2-3|TRBD2
TGTGCCAGCTCACCAAGGACTAGCGGGGGCTCAGATACGCAGTATTTT
CASSPRTSGGSDTQYF
>large|TRBV19|TRBJ2-7|NA
TGTGCCAGTAGTATAGATTTCCAGGACAGACAGTACTTC
CASSIDFQDRQYF
>NA|TRBV5-1|TRBJ1-2|NA
TGCGCCAGCAGCGGGGACACCAACTATGGCTACACCTTC
CASSGDTNYGYTF
>few|TRBV10-3|TRBJ2-6|NA
TGTGCCATCAGGACCAAGGATACAGGATCCCTCTACTCTGGGGCCAACGTCCTGACTTTC
CAIRTKDTGSLYSGANVLTF
>few|TRBV6-5|TRBJ2-2|TRBD1
TGTGCCAGCAGTTTCGACAGGGCGAACACCGGGGAGCTGTTTTTT
CASSFDRANTGELFF